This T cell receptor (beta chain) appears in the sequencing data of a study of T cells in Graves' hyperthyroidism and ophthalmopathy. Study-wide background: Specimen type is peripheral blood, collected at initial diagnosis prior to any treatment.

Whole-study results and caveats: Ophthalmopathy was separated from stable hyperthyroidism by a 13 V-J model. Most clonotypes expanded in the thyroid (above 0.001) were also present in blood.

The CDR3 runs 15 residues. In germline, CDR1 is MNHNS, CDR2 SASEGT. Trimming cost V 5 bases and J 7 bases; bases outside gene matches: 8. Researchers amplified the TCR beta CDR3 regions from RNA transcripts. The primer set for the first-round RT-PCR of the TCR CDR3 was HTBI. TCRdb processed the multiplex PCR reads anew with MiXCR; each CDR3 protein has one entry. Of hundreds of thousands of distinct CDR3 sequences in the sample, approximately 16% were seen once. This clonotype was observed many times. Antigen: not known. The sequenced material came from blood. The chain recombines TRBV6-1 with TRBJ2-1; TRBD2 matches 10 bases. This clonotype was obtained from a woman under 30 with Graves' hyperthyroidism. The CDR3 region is CASSSRRTSGNEQFF. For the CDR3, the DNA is TGTGCCAGCAGTTCCCGTAGGACTAGCGGAAATGAGCAGTTCTTC.